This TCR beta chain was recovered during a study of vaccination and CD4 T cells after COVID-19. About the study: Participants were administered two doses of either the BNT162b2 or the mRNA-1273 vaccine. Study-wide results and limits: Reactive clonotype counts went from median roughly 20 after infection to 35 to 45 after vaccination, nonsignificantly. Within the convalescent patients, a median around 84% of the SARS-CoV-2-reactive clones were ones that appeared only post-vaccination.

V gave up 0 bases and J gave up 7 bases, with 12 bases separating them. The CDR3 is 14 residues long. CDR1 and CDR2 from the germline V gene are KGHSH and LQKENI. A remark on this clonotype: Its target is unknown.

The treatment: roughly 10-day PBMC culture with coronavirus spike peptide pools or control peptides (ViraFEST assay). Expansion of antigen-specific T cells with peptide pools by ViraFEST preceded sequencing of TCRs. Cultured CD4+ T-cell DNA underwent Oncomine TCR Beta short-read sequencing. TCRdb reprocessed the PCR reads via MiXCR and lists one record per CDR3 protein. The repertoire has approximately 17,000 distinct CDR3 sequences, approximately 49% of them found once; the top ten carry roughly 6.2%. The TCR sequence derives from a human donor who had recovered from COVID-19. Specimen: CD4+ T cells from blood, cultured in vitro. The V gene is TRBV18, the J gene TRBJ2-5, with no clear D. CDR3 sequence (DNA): TGTGCCAGCTCACCACCTGACCCGGTAGGGACCCAGTACTTC. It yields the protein CASSPPDPVGTQYF.